This TCR beta chain was sequenced in a study of OX40 agonist ivuxolimab in advanced cancers. The overall study: The eligibility criteria allowed prior anti-PD-1, anti-PD-L1 or anti-CTLA-4 therapy, and approximately 38% had some. Study conclusions and caveats: Partial responders at 0.1-3.0 mg/kg showed near-lowest clonal expansion. The investigators did not determine what antigen specificity the expanded peripheral T cells had.

On this clone itself: The antigen remains unidentified.

CDR1 SGHRS and CDR2 YFSETQ come from the germline V gene. V was clipped by 2 bases and J by 10 bases; unmatched bases: 9. The CDR3 spans 13 residues. Patients had blood sampled at baseline and again on cycle 4 day 1 and cycle 7 day 1. Repertoires were generated with immunoSEQ multiplex PCR, while TCRdb's copy carries only in-frame clones and drops some. Of about 60,000 clones listed, around 88% are singletons. This specimen was CD4+ or CD8+ T cells sorted from blood, taken in a trial of the OX40 agonist ivuxolimab. J is TRBJ2-7 and V is TRBV5-1, with 7 bases aligning to TRBD1. The clonotype was recovered from an adult with an advanced solid tumor such as melanoma, head and neck, liver or kidney cancer. The CDR3 DNA reads TGCGCCAGCAGCTTAATAGGGGCAGGGGGACAGTACTTC. Translating gives CASSLIGAGGQYF.